The present entry profiles one T cell receptor (beta chain) with its context. This record belongs to a study of blood T cell repertoires in COVID-19. At the level of the study: Both acute and convalescent COVID-19 samples were obtained from the United States, Italy and Spain.

With V trimmed by 2 bases and J by 6 bases, 5 bases remained unmatched. Germline V gene lookup returns CDR1 SGHAT and CDR2 FQDESV (reference sequence). The CDR3 runs 15 residues. Original data processing: Researchers report that nucleated cell counts were estimated from reference gene primer amplification. Repertoires were generated with immunoSEQ multiplex PCR, while TCRdb's copy carries only in-frame clones and drops some. V and J calls and clone size come straight from that table; D and trimming were deduced from the DNA. The sample shows roughly 140,000 clones, around 80% of them seen only once. This chain connects TRBV11-1 to TRBJ2-1; 9 bases agree with TRBD2. The receptor was derived from a woman aged 50 to 60 with acute or convalescent COVID-19. Input material: peripheral blood. The CDR3 region has the DNA TGTGCCAGCAGCTTACGGGTAGCGGGAGCCAATGAGCAGTTCTTC. Translating it yields CASSLRVAGANEQFF. Drawing the rest from reference TRBV11-1 and TRBJ2-1, the complete variable domain is EAEVAQSPRYKITEKSQAVAFWCDPISGHATLYWYRQILGQGPELLVQFQDESVVDDSQLPKDRFSAERLKGVDSTLKIQPAELGDSAMYLCASSLRVAGANEQFFGPGTRLTVL.